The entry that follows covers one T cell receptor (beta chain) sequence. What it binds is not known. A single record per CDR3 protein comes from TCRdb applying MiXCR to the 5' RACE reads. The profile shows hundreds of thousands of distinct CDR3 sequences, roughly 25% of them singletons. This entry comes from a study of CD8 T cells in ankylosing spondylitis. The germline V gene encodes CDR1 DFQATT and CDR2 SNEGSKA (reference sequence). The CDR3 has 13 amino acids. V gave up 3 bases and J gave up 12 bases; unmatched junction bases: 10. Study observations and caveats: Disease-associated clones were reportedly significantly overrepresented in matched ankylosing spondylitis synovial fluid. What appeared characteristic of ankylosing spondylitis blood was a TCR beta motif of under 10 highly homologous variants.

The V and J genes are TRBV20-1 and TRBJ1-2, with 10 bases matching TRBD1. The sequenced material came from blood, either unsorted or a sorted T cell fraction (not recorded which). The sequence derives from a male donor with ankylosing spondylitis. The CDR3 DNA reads TGCAGTGCTAGCTTGGCCGGGACAGGGGTCGACACCTTC. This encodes CSASLAGTGVDTF.